The rows below give T cell receptor beta chains drawn from one sample of a study of blood T cell repertoires in COVID-19. Assay used: immunoSEQ multiplex PCR; TCRdb lists only in-frame clones, some missing. The data hold some 160,000 clones, with around 80% observed a single time. Source material: PBMCs or T cells enriched from blood (not recorded which). These receptor sequences come from a woman in her 70s in a cohort exposed to, infected with or recovered from COVID-19 (not recorded which). Each CDR3 is given with its conserved first and last residue. A D gene is named only where the DNA matches it firmly. The size entry is marked missing in some rows and otherwise reads once, few, many or a size class.

TRBD1 TRBJ1-2 NA TRBV7-2 CASSLVRGEGYTF TGTGCCAGCAGCTTAGTCAGGGGGGAAGGCTACACCTTC
NA TRBJ2-1 NA TRBV14 CASSQEPTGKQFF TGTGCCAGCAGCCAAGAACCCACAGGGAAGCAGTTCTTC
TRBD2 TRBJ2-7 NA TRBV3-1/TRBV3-2 CASSQNSGGSYEQYF TGTGCCAGCAGCCAAAATAGCGGGGGCTCCTACGAGCAGTACTTC
TRBD2 TRBJ2-3 NA TRBV4-2 CASSFRKGTSGATDTQYF TGTGCCAGCAGCTTTCGAAAGGGGACTAGCGGGGCCACAGATACGCAGTATTTT
NA TRBJ2-3 NA TRBV5-1 CASSSGLQTDTQYF TGCGCCAGCAGCTCGGGACTCCAGACCGATACGCAGTATTTT
NA TRBJ2-2 NA TRBV5-1 CASSLPGMGTGELFF TGCGCCAGCAGCTTGCCGGGAATGGGGACCGGGGAGCTGTTTTTT
TRBD1 TRBJ1-6 NA TRBV6-5 CASRAGTGVNSPLHF TGTGCCAGCAGGGCCGGGACAGGGGTTAATTCACCCCTCCACTTT
TRBD1 TRBJ1-3 once TRBV6-5 CASSYGTGVGNTIYF TGTGCCAGCAGTTACGGGACAGGGGTAGGAAACACCATATATTTT
TRBD1 TRBJ2-3 NA TRBV7-2 CASSLMGQGAGDTQYF TGTGCCAGCAGCTTAATGGGACAGGGGGCCGGAGATACGCAGTATTTT
TRBD2 TRBJ2-1 NA TRBV7-2 CASSLGGGTDEQFF TGTGCCAGCAGCTTAGGCGGGGGGACCGATGAGCAGTTCTTC